A selection of T cell receptor beta chains follows, all from one sample in a study of blood T cell repertoires in COVID-19. Measured with immunoSEQ multiplex PCR; TCRdb has only the in-frame clones, and not every one. The sample contains approximately 340,000 clones, approximately 88% of which appear only once. Material: peripheral blood. These receptor sequences come from a young man with COVID-19, enrolled during active disease. Both conserved end residues are part of each CDR3. The D gene is left open where the match is weak. A row's size may be missing; if present it is once, few, many or a size class.

CDR3 length: 14; clone size: -; D gene: -; V gene: TRBV27; J gene: TRBJ2-7; CDR3 protein: CASSLTGSPYEQYF; CDR3 DNA: TGTGCCAGCAGTTTGACCGGGTCCCCCTACGAGCAGTACTTC
CDR3 length: 16; clone size: -; D gene: -; V gene: TRBV4-2; J gene: TRBJ1-5; CDR3 protein: CASSQDVGQLHQPQHF; CDR3 DNA: TGTGCCAGCAGCCAAGATGTTGGGCAGCTGCATCAGCCCCAGCATTTT
CDR3 length: 12; clone size: -; D gene: -; V gene: TRBV6-2/TRBV6-3; J gene: TRBJ1-1; CDR3 protein: CASSFQNTEAFF; CDR3 DNA: TGTGCCAGCAGTTTTCAGAACACTGAAGCTTTCTTT
CDR3 length: 14; clone size: -; D gene: -; V gene: TRBV11-2; J gene: TRBJ1-5; CDR3 protein: CASSLSGGNQPQHF; CDR3 DNA: TGTGCCAGCAGCCTATCGGGGGGCAATCAGCCCCAGCATTTT
CDR3 length: 14; clone size: -; D gene: -; V gene: TRBV18; J gene: TRBJ2-3; CDR3 protein: CASSPLRSTDTQYF; CDR3 DNA: TGTGCCAGCTCACCACTCAGAAGCACAGATACGCAGTATTTT
CDR3 length: 14; clone size: -; D gene: TRBD1; V gene: TRBV4-1; J gene: TRBJ1-4; CDR3 protein: CASSLGTGNEKLFF; CDR3 DNA: TGCGCCAGCAGCCTGGGGACAGGGAATGAAAAACTGTTTTTT
CDR3 length: 17; clone size: -; D gene: TRBD1; V gene: TRBV24-1; J gene: TRBJ1-2; CDR3 protein: CATSDPITSTGYYGYTF; CDR3 DNA: TGTGCCACCAGTGATCCCATTACCTCGACAGGGTACTATGGCTACACCTTC
CDR3 length: 14; clone size: -; D gene: -; V gene: TRBV21-1; J gene: TRBJ2-7; CDR3 protein: CASSLLGQGYEQYF; CDR3 DNA: TGTGCCAGCAGCCTCCTCGGACAGGGCTACGAGCAGTACTTC
CDR3 length: 15; clone size: -; D gene: -; V gene: TRBV5-4; J gene: TRBJ1-2; CDR3 protein: CASSLSVTANYGYTF; CDR3 DNA: TGTGCCAGCAGCTTGTCCGTAACTGCTAACTATGGCTACACCTTC
CDR3 length: 14; clone size: -; D gene: TRBD2; V gene: TRBV6-5; J gene: TRBJ2-7; CDR3 protein: CASTHSGGPYEQYF; CDR3 DNA: TGTGCCAGCACCCATAGCGGGGGACCCTACGAGCAGTACTTC
CDR3 length: 15; clone size: -; D gene: -; V gene: TRBV5-4; J gene: TRBJ2-7; CDR3 protein: CASRFRGAPLYEQYF; CDR3 DNA: TGTGCCAGCAGGTTCAGGGGGGCCCCGCTCTACGAGCAGTACTTC
CDR3 length: 17; clone size: -; D gene: -; V gene: TRBV7-9; J gene: TRBJ2-5; CDR3 protein: CASSSRSGPRRGETQYF; CDR3 DNA: TGTGCCAGCAGCTCGCGGTCCGGGCCACGTCGCGGGGAGACCCAGTACTTC
CDR3 length: 14; clone size: -; D gene: TRBD2; V gene: TRBV4-3; J gene: TRBJ2-7; CDR3 protein: CASSQTSGPYEQYF; CDR3 DNA: TGCGCCAGCAGCCAAACTAGCGGTCCCTACGAGCAGTACTTC
CDR3 length: 13; clone size: -; D gene: -; V gene: TRBV18; J gene: TRBJ1-2; CDR3 protein: CASSPRTEDGYTF; CDR3 DNA: TGTGCCAGCTCACCCCGGACAGAGGATGGCTACACCTTC
CDR3 length: 16; clone size: once; D gene: TRBD1; V gene: TRBV19; J gene: TRBJ2-7; CDR3 protein: CASSITGDKTTYEQYF; CDR3 DNA: TGTGCCAGTAGTATAACAGGGGACAAAACCACCTACGAGCAGTACTTC
CDR3 length: 13; clone size: -; D gene: -; V gene: TRBV5-6; J gene: TRBJ1-2; CDR3 protein: CASRTRWFDGYTF; CDR3 DNA: TGTGCCAGCAGGACGAGGTGGTTCGATGGCTACACCTTC
CDR3 length: 15; clone size: -; D gene: TRBD1; V gene: TRBV5-5; J gene: TRBJ2-7; CDR3 protein: CASSLATGISYEQYF; CDR3 DNA: TGTGCCAGCAGCTTGGCGACAGGGATCTCCTACGAGCAGTACTTC
CDR3 length: 13; clone size: few; D gene: -; V gene: TRBV2; J gene: TRBJ1-1; CDR3 protein: CASSGPEGTEAFF; CDR3 DNA: TGTGCCAGCAGTGGGCCGGAGGGCACTGAAGCTTTCTTT
CDR3 length: 16; clone size: -; D gene: -; V gene: TRBV21-1; J gene: TRBJ1-5; CDR3 protein: CASSYRPADSNQPQHF; CDR3 DNA: TGTGCCAGCAGCTATCGGCCAGCGGATAGCAATCAGCCCCAGCATTTT
CDR3 length: 13; clone size: once; D gene: -; V gene: TRBV5-6; J gene: TRBJ1-5; CDR3 protein: CASSFDRNQPQHF; CDR3 DNA: TGTGCCAGCAGCTTCGACAGGAATCAGCCCCAGCATTTT
CDR3 length: 15; clone size: -; D gene: -; V gene: TRBV18; J gene: TRBJ2-7; CDR3 protein: CASSHPGWTSYEQYF; CDR3 DNA: TGTGCCAGCTCACATCCAGGGTGGACCTCCTACGAGCAGTACTTC
CDR3 length: 14; clone size: -; D gene: -; V gene: TRBV3-1/TRBV3-2; J gene: TRBJ1-5; CDR3 protein: CASRAGPGNQPQHF; CDR3 DNA: TGTGCCAGTAGGGCAGGGCCGGGCAATCAGCCCCAGCATTTT
CDR3 length: 11; clone size: -; D gene: -; V gene: TRBV19; J gene: TRBJ1-2; CDR3 protein: CASSLNYGYTF; CDR3 DNA: TGTGCCAGTAGTCTTAACTATGGCTACACCTTC
CDR3 length: 18; clone size: -; D gene: -; V gene: TRBV29-1; J gene: TRBJ2-7; CDR3 protein: CSVDCDLNNCRTAYEQYF; CDR3 DNA: TGCAGCGTTGACTGCGACTTAAATAATTGCAGGACAGCCTACGAGCAGTACTTC
CDR3 length: 14; clone size: once; D gene: -; V gene: TRBV7-8; J gene: TRBJ1-6; CDR3 protein: CASSLDGGNSPLHF; CDR3 DNA: TGTGCCAGCAGCTTAGACGGCGGTAATTCACCCCTCCACTTT
CDR3 length: 15; clone size: -; D gene: -; V gene: TRBV6-5; J gene: TRBJ2-1; CDR3 protein: CASRMTLSSYNEQFF; CDR3 DNA: TGTGCCAGCAGGATGACACTTAGCTCCTACAATGAGCAGTTCTTC
CDR3 length: 14; clone size: -; D gene: TRBD2; V gene: TRBV3-1/TRBV3-2; J gene: TRBJ2-7; CDR3 protein: CASSQEGGAYEQYF; CDR3 DNA: TGTGCCAGCAGCCAAGAGGGGGGGGCCTACGAGCAGTACTTC
CDR3 length: 15; clone size: -; D gene: -; V gene: TRBV7-2; J gene: TRBJ2-3; CDR3 protein: CASSIKRLSADTQYF; CDR3 DNA: TGTGCCAGCAGCATAAAAAGACTTAGCGCAGATACGCAGTATTTT
CDR3 length: 15; clone size: -; D gene: -; V gene: TRBV7-2; J gene: TRBJ2-2; CDR3 protein: CASSPGSRGTGELFF; CDR3 DNA: TGTGCCAGCAGCCCGGGATCACGGGGAACCGGGGAGCTGTTTTTT